This section outlines one T cell receptor beta chain sequence together with its context. CDR1 is ENHRY and CDR2 is SYGVKD in the germline V gene. The V gene end was trimmed by 3 bases and the J gene end by 5 bases; junction bases not matched to a gene: 6. The CDR3 runs to 15 residues. The entry originates in a study of cytomegalovirus exposure and HLA in healthy donors. This table comes from immunoSEQ multiplex PCR, and its TCRdb copy is limited to in-frame clones, with some not included. The sample consists of some 170,000 clones, roughly 89% of them appearing once. The receptor was derived from a woman aged 18-29 years in good health and CMV-seropositive. This chain links TRBV10-3 with TRBJ2-1, with TRBD2 matching 8 bases. Sequencing was performed on PBMCs. CDR3 nucleotide sequence: TGTGCCATCAGTGATAGTGTTAGCGGGAACAATGAGCAGTTCTTC. Protein: CAISDSVSGNNEQFF.